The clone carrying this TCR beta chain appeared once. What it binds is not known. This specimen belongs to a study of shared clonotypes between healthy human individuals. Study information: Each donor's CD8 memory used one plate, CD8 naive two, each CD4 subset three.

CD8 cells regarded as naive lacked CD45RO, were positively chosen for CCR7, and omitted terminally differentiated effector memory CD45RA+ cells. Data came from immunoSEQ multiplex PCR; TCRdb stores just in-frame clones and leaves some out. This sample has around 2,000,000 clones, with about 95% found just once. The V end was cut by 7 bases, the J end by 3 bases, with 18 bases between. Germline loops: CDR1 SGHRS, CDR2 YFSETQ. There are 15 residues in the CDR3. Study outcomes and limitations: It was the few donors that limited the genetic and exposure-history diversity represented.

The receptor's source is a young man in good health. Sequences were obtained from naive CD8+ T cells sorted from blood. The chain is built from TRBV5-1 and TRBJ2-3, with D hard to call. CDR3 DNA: TGCGCCAGCGGAATCCTCGCAGGTGGGACAGATACGCAGTATTTT. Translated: CASGILAGGTDTQYF.